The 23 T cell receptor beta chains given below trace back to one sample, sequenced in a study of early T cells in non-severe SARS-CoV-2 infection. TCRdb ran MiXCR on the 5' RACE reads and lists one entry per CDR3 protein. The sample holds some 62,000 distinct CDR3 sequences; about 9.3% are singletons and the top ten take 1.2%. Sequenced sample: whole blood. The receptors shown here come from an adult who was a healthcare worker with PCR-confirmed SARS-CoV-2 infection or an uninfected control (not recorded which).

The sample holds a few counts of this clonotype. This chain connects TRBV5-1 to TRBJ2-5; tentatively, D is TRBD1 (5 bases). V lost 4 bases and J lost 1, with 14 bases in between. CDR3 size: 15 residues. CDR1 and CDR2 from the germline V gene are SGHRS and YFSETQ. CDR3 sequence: CASSPEGQLQETQYF. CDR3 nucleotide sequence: TGCGCCAGCAGCCCCGAAGGACAACTCCAAGAGACCCAGTACTTC.

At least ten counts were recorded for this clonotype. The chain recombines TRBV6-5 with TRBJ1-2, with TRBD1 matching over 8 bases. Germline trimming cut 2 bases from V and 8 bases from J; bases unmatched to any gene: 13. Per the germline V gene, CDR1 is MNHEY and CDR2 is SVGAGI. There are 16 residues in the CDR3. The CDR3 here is CASSYVDRAGPGGYTF. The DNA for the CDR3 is TGTGCCAGCAGTTACGTGGACAGGGCCGGACCGGGAGGCTACACCTTC.

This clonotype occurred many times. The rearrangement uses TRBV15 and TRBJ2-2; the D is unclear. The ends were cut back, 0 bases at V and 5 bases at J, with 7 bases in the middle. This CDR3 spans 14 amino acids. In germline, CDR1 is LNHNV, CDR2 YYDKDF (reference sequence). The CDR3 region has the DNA TGTGCCACCAGCAGAGAATCCGGGACCGGGGAGCTGTTTTTT. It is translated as CATSRESGTGELFF.

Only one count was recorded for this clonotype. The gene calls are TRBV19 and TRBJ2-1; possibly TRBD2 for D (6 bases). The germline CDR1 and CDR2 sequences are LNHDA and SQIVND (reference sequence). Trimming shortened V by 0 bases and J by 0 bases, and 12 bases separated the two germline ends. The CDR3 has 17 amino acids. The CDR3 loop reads CASSIERDLSSYNEQFF. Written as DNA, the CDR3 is TGTGCCAGTAGTATAGAGAGGGACTTGAGCTCCTACAATGAGCAGTTCTTC.

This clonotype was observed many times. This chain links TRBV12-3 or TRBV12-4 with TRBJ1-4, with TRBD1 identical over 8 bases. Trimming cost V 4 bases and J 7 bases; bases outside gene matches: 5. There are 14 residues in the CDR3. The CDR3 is CASSSTGASEKLFF. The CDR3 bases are TGTGCCAGCAGTTCGACAGGGGCGAGTGAAAAACTGTTTTTT.

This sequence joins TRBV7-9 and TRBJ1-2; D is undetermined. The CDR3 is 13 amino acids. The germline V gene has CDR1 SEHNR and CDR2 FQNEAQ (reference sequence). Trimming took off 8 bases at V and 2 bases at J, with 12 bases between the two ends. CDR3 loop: CASADLGNYGYTF. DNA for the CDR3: TGTGCCAGCGCGGATCTGGGAAACTATGGCTACACCTTC.

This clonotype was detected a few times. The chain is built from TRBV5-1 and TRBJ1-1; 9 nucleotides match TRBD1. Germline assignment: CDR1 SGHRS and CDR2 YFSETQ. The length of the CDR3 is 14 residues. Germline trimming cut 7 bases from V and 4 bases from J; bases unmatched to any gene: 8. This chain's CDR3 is CASGGTDRGTEAFF. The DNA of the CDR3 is TGCGCCAGCGGCGGGACGGACAGGGGCACTGAAGCTTTCTTT.

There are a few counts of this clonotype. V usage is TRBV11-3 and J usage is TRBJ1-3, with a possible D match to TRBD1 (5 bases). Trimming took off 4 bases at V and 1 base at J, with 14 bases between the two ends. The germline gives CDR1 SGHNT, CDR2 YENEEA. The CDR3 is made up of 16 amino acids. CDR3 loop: CASSSGPFGSGNTIYF. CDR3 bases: TGTGCCAGCAGCTCGGGACCCTTCGGGTCTGGAAACACCATATATTTT.

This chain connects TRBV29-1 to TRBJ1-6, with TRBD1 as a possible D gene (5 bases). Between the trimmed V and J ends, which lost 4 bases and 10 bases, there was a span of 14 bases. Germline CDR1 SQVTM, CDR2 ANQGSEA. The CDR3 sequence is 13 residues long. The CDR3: CSVGGTPGSPLHF. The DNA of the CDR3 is TGCAGCGTTGGAGGGACCCCGGGATCACCCCTCCACTTT.

CDR3 DNA: TGCAGTGCTACGGGACAGACCTATGGCTACACCTTC. Protein: CSATGQTYGYTF. The V and J genes are TRBV20-1 and TRBJ1-2; TRBD1 agrees at 7 bases. V was pared by 4 bases and J by 4 bases, with 3 bases of the junction left unmatched. The CDR3 runs 12 residues. From germline, CDR1 is DFQATT and CDR2 SNEGSKA (reference sequence).

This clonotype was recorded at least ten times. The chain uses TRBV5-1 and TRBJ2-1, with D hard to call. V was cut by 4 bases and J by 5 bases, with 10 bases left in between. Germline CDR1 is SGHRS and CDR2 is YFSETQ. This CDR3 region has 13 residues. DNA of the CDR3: TGCGCCAGCAGCCCGGACCCCAACAATGAGCAGTTCTTC. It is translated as CASSPDPNNEQFF. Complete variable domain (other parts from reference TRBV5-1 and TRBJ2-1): KAGVTQTPRYLIKTRGQQVTLSCSPISGHRSVSWYQQTPGQGLQFLFEYFSETQRNKGNFPGRFSGRQFSNSRSEMNVSTLELGDSALYLCASSPDPNNEQFFGPGTRLTVL.

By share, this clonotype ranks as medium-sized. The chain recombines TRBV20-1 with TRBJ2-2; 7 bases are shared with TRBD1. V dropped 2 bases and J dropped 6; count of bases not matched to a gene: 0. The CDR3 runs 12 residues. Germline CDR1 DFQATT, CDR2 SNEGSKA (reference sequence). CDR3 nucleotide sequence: TGCAGTGCTAGACAGGGGGCCGGGGAGCTGTTTTTT. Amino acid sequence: CSARQGAGELFF.

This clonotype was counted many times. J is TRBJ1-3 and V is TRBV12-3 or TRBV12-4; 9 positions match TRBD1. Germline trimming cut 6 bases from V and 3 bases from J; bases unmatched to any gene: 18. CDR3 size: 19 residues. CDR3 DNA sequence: TGTGCCAGCAGCCCAAGACCGGGACAGGGTTTTTTCGGTGGAAACACCATATATTTT. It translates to CASSPRPGQGFFGGNTIYF.

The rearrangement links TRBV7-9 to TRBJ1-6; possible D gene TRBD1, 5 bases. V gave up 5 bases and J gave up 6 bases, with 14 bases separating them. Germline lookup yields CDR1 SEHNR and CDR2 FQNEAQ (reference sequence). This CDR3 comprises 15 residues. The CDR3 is CASSPHEGINSPLHF. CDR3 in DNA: TGTGCCAGCAGCCCCCATGAGGGGATTAATTCACCCCTCCACTTT.

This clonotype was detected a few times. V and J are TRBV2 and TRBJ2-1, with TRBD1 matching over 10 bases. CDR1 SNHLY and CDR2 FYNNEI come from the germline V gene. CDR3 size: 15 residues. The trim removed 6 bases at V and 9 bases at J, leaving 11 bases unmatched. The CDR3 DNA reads TGTGCCAGCAGCCGCCGGGACAGGGGATTATCTGAGCAGTTCTTC. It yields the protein CASSRRDRGLSEQFF.

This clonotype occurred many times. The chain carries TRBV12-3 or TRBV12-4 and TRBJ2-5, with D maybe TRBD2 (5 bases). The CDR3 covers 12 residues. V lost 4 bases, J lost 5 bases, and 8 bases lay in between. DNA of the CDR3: TGTGCCAGCAGTTATCAGCGGGAGACCCAGTACTTC. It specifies CASSYQRETQYF.

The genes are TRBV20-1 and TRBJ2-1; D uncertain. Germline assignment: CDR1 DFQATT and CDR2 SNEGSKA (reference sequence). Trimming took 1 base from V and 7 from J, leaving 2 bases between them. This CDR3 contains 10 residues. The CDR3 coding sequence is TGCAGTGCTAGAGTGAATGAGCAGTTCTTC. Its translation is CSARVNEQFF.

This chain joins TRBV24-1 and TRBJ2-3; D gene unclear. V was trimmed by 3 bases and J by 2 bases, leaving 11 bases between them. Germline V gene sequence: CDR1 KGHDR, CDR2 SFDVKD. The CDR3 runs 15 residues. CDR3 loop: CATSDTGSDTDTQYF. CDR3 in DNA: TGTGCCACCAGTGATACGGGTTCAGACACAGATACGCAGTATTTT.

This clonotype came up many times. CDR3 sequence (DNA): TGTGCCAGCAGTGAACTTCATAAGGACAGGGGAGGCACAGATACGCAGTATTTT. Protein product: CASSELHKDRGGTDTQYF. The chain joins TRBV25-1 to TRBJ2-3; 9 bases agree with TRBD1. CDR1 MGHDK and CDR2 SYGVNS come from the germline V gene. This CDR3 contains 18 residues. The trim removed 2 bases at V and 1 base at J, leaving 10 bases unmatched.

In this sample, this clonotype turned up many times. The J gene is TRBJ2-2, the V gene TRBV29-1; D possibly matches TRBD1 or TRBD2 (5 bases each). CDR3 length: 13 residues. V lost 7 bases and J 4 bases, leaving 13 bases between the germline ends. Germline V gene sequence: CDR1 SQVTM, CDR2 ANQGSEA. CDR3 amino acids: CSAGLGGTGELFF. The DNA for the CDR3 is TGCAGCGCTGGACTTGGGGGCACCGGGGAGCTGTTTTTT.

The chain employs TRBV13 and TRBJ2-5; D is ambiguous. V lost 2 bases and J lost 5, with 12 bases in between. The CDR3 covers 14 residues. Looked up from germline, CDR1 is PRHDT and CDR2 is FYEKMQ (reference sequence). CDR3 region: CASSLMAGAETQYF. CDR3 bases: TGTGCCAGCAGCTTAATGGCTGGAGCGGAGACCCAGTACTTC.

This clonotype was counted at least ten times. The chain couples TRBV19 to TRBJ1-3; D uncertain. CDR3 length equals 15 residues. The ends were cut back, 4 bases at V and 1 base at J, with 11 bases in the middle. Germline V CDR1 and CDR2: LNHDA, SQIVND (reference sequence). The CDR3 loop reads CASSRNGPSGNTIYF. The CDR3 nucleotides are TGTGCCAGTAGTAGAAACGGCCCTTCTGGAAACACCATATATTTT.

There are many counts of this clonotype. The CDR3 DNA reads TGTGCCAGCAGTGAATCGGGGATCTTACTGAATGAGCAGTTCTTC. It specifies CASSESGILLNEQFF. This chain joins TRBV25-1 and TRBJ2-1; possible D gene TRBD2, 5 bases. The CDR3 contains 15 residues. Per germline, CDR1 MGHDK and CDR2 SYGVNS. Between the trimmed V and J ends, which lost 1 base and 7 bases, there was a span of 14 bases.